These 6 T cell receptor beta chains were sequenced from one sample in a study of blood T cell repertoires in COVID-19. Produced via immunoSEQ multiplex PCR; TCRdb's table is partial and in-frame only. The table records 140,000 to 150,000 clones, more than 75% of them present only once. Source material: PBMCs or T cells enriched from blood (not recorded which). The receptor source for this set is a woman in her fifties or sixties who had recovered from COVID-19.

V usage is TRBV7-3 and J usage is TRBJ2-1; D possibly corresponds to TRBD2 (6 bases). The CDR3 is made up of 15 amino acids. V dropped 2 bases and J dropped 7 bases, with 15 bases sitting between them. The germline gives CDR1 SGHTA, CDR2 FQGTGA. Here the CDR3 DNA reads TGTGCCAGCAGCTTAGGGGGGACGTCGGGAAATGAGCAGTTCTTC. This sequence encodes CASSLGGTSGNEQFF.

This chain joins TRBV5-6 and TRBJ2-5; 7 bases map to TRBD1. CDR3 length equals 14 residues. Trimming cost V 7 bases and J 3 bases; bases outside gene matches: 9. Per germline, CDR1 SGHDT and CDR2 YYEEEE. The CDR3 DNA sequence: TGTGCCAGCTCCAAAGGGACAGCCAAAGAGACCCAGTACTTC. Its translation is CASSKGTAKETQYF.

The chain employs TRBV7-9 and TRBJ2-2, with 11 positions matching TRBD2. The junction had 6 bases not matched to a gene; V was cut back by 6 bases and J by 0 bases. This CDR3 region has 17 residues. The germline CDR1 and CDR2 sequences are SEHNR and FQNEAQ (reference sequence). Written as DNA, the CDR3 is TGTGCCAGCAGTTTACTAGCGGGAGAAACGAACACCGGGGAGCTGTTTTTT. As protein: CASSLLAGETNTGELFF. Full variable domain (missing parts from reference TRBV7-9 and TRBJ2-2): DTGVSQNPRHKITKRGQNVTFRCDPISEHNRLYWYRQTLGQGPEFLTYFQNEAQLEKSRLLSDRFSAERPKGSFSTLEIQRTEQGDSAMYLCASSLLAGETNTGELFFGEGSRLTVL.

This sequence joins TRBV18 and TRBJ1-1, with a tentative D call TRBD1 (5 bases). Germline V gene lookup returns CDR1 KGHSH and CDR2 LQKENI. Trimming stripped 5 bases from V and 6 bases from J, with 16 bases between. The CDR3 sequence is 14 residues long. In DNA form, the CDR3 reads TGTGCCAGCTCAACCTCGGGGGATGTCGCTGAAGCTTTCTTT. Protein product: CASSTSGDVAEAFF.

The count of this clone is one. The CDR3 region has the DNA TGTGCCAGCTCAACAGGGGGCGAAGGCAATGGCTACACCTTC. Encoded protein: CASSTGGEGNGYTF. V is TRBV18 and J is TRBJ1-2; 9 bases line up with TRBD1. The CDR3 totals 14 residues. Losses at the gene ends were 5 bases for V and 6 bases for J; bases not matched to a gene: 7. Germline V CDR1 and CDR2: KGHSH, LQKENI.

This chain connects TRBV11-2 to TRBJ1-1; no clear D gene. Looked up from germline, CDR1 is SGHAT and CDR2 is FQNNGV. The CDR3 spans 12 residues. V lost 1 base and J lost 6, with 6 bases in between. This chain's CDR3 is CASSLGSAEAFF. The DNA for the CDR3 is TGTGCCAGCAGCTTAGGCAGCGCTGAAGCTTTCTTT.